This T cell receptor beta chain comes out of a study of vaccination effects on CD4 cells after COVID-19. V lost 5 bases and J lost 4, with 9 bases in between. The CDR3 has 12 residues. Germline loops: CDR1 SNHLY, CDR2 FYNNEI. Clones were read by immunoSEQ multiplex PCR, and TCRdb kept only the in-frame ones, dropping some. The data hold about 25,000 clones, with roughly two thirds observed a single time. Study-wide results and caveats: Within healthy vaccinees, only 1 of 255 vaccine-induced clones displayed cross-reactivity with common cold coronaviruses.

Sequencing followed a ViraFEST assay step that expanded antigen-specific CD4+ T cells with viral peptide pools. Following culture for ten to eleven days, CD4+ T cells were isolated. Vaccinated recipients, who were negative for nucleocapsid antibodies, had no history of SARS-CoV-2 infection. About this clone: The antigen remains unidentified.

V and J are TRBV2 and TRBJ2-7; D is ambiguous. This material consisted of CD4+ T cells from PBMCs cultured with SARS-CoV-2 spike peptides, taken before COVID-19 vaccination. This clonotype originated in a human donor who received a COVID-19 vaccine. The CDR3 bases are TGTGCCAGCAGTTGGCCAGAATACGAGCAGTACTTC. It codes for CASSWPEYEQYF.